The present TCR beta chain was sequenced within a study of cytomegalovirus exposure and HLA in healthy donors. Broader study findings: Earlier results showed most TCR beta V segments being productive about 87% or about 30% of the time. Researchers reported in a later analysis that a missense DCLRE1C variant was tied to TCR beta V- and J-gene trimming. Reports state that TCR beta sequences accurately predicted most subjects' HLA-A and HLA-B alleles.

60 Vbeta and 13 Jbeta primers were used in PCR. The repertoire was sequenced with immunoSEQ multiplex PCR; TCRdb's copy has only in-frame clones and lacks some. The table lists 65,000 to 85,000 clones, with 2.4% in the top ten. As for this clone: Its matching antigen is unknown.

This CDR3 region has 15 residues. V trimming: 4 bases; J trimming: 3 bases; junction bases outside the gene matches: 7. Germline V gives CDR1 SGDLS, CDR2 YYNGEE. The origin of this receptor is a female donor in good health and CMV-seropositive. The material sequenced was PBMCs. The chain is built from TRBV9 and TRBJ2-3, with 8 bases lining up with TRBD1. CDR3 amino acids: CASSFQGARTDTQYF. For the CDR3, the DNA is TGTGCCAGCAGCTTCCAGGGGGCGAGAACAGATACGCAGTATTTT.